Presented here are 22 T cell receptor beta chains from one specimen sequenced in a study of blood T cell repertoires in COVID-19. Sequencing used immunoSEQ multiplex PCR; TCRdb keeps in-frame clones, though not all of them. The table includes more than 65,000 clones, roughly 80% detected once. The sequenced material came from peripheral blood. These receptors were taken from a woman over 75 with acute or convalescent COVID-19.

The J gene is TRBJ1-1, the V gene TRBV5-1, with 11 bases lining up with TRBD1. Germline-derived CDR1 and CDR2 are SGHRS and YFSETQ. V trimming: 5 bases; J trimming: 8 bases; junction bases outside the gene matches: 8. The CDR3 is made up of 14 amino acids. The CDR3 is CASRRTGGPTEAFF. The CDR3 nucleotides are TGCGCCAGCAGAAGGACAGGGGGCCCCACCGAAGCTTTCTTT.

This clone was seen a few times. V is TRBV15 and J is TRBJ2-7; TRBD2 agrees at 10 bases. The CDR3 length is 19 residues. Trimming took 0 bases from V and 0 from J; bases not matched to a gene: 11. CDR1 is LNHNV and CDR2 is YYDKDF in the germline V gene (reference sequence). The CDR3 DNA reads TGTGCCACCAGCAGAGAAGGGCCCTATAGCGGGGGGTTCTCCTACGAGCAGTACTTC. Its translation is CATSREGPYSGGFSYEQYF.

This clone showed up just once. This chain links TRBV9 with TRBJ1-2; D remains unclear. The CDR3 has 11 amino acids. Germline V gene sequence: CDR1 SGDLS, CDR2 YYNGEE. V gave up 5 bases and J gave up 7 bases, with 9 bases separating them. In nucleotides, the CDR3 is TGTGCCAGCAGGGGAGGAAGTGGCTACACCTTC. Its translation is CASRGGSGYTF.

Turning to this clone: At one of its ends the junction is not consistent with the germline gene, which may arise from a read error. The CDR3 sequence is CAWRGVPGTDNF. In DNA form, the CDR3 reads TGTGCCTGGAGGGGGGTCCCGGGGACAGATAACTTC. This chain uses TRBV30 with TRBJ2-5; 7 nucleotides line up with TRBD1. The CDR3 length is 12 residues. CDR1 and CDR2 from the germline V gene are GTSNPN and SVGIG (reference sequence).

This rearrangement joins TRBV11-2 to TRBJ2-5; 13 nucleotides match TRBD2. The CDR3 is 16 amino acids. Trimming at V came to 4 bases and at J to 2 bases, leaving 4 bases not matched to a gene. CDR1 and CDR2 from the germline V gene are SGHAT and FQNNGV. The CDR3 region has the DNA TGTGCCAGCAGCTCCAGACTAGCGGGGGGACAAGAGACCCAGTACTTC. It yields the protein CASSSRLAGGQETQYF.

The chain carries TRBV6-6 and TRBJ1-4, with 7 bases matching TRBD1. The V gene's germline CDR1 is MNHNY and CDR2 SVGAGI (reference sequence). Trimming cost V 0 bases and J 4 bases; bases outside gene matches: 5. The CDR3 runs to 16 residues. The CDR3 reads CASSYSKTGLNEKLFF. DNA for the CDR3: TGTGCCAGCAGTTACTCGAAGACAGGGCTTAATGAAAAACTGTTTTTT.

The V gene is TRBV11-2, the J gene TRBJ1-6; possibly TRBD1 for D (6 bases). V was shortened by 5 bases and J by 6 bases, with 11 bases between the two germline ends. The CDR3 consists of 14 residues. The germline CDR1 and CDR2 sequences are SGHAT and FQNNGV. The DNA for the CDR3 is TGTGCCAGCAGCCCTTGGACAGTTAATTCACCCCTCCACTTT. This encodes CASSPWTVNSPLHF. Variable domain in full (rest from reference TRBV11-2 and TRBJ1-6): EAGVAQSPRYKIIEKRQSVAFWCNPISGHATLYWYQQILGQGPKLLIQFQNNGVVDDSQLPKDRFSAERLKGVDSTLKIQPAKLEDSAVYLCASSPWTVNSPLHFGNGTRLTVT.

The chain links TRBV18 to TRBJ2-6; D may be TRBD1 (5 bases). CDR3 length: 17 amino acids. Germline CDR1 reads KGHSH; CDR2 reads LQKENI. V gave up 0 bases and J gave up 0 bases, with 9 bases separating them. CDR3 DNA sequence: TGTGCCAGCTCACCACCGGGGCAGCTCTCTGGGGCCAACGTCCTGACTTTC. It specifies CASSPPGQLSGANVLTF.

V usage is TRBV7-9 and J usage is TRBJ1-1, with 9 nucleotides matching TRBD1. CDR1 SEHNR and CDR2 FQNEAQ come from the germline V gene (reference sequence). The CDR3 is made up of 14 amino acids. The trim removed 5 bases at V and 5 bases at J, leaving 6 bases unmatched. The CDR3 region has the DNA TGTGCCAGCAGCATGCCGGGACAGGGAACTGAAGCTTTCTTT. Amino acid sequence: CASSMPGQGTEAFF.

The chain links TRBV11-2 to TRBJ1-2; D is uncertain. The V end lost 6 bases, the J end lost 4 bases, and 15 bases lay between the germline ends. This CDR3 region has 14 residues. CDR1 and CDR2 (germline): SGHAT, FQNNGV. CDR3 DNA: TGTGCCAGCAGTTCGATGCAGGCTGGCTATGGCTACACCTTC. Amino acid sequence: CASSSMQAGYGYTF.

V and J are TRBV20-1 and TRBJ2-3, with TRBD2 as a possible D gene (5 bases). The CDR3 is made up of 14 amino acids. Germline-derived CDR1 and CDR2 are DFQATT and SNEGSKA (reference sequence). V shed 3 bases and J shed 0 bases, with 10 bases lying between them. The CDR3 DNA follows: TGCAGTGCTAGTTTGGAGCGGAGCACAGATACGCAGTATTTT. Translating gives CSASLERSTDTQYF.

This clone appeared a single time. The V and J genes are TRBV7-8 and TRBJ2-1, with 10 bases that match TRBD2. The germline V gene has CDR1 SGHVS and CDR2 FQNEAQ. Germline trimming cut 5 bases from V and 5 bases from J; bases unmatched to any gene: 3. This CDR3 is 14 amino acids long. In nucleotides, the CDR3 is TGTGCCAGCAGCACAAGCGGGGGGGACAATGAGCAGTTCTTC. This translates into CASSTSGGDNEQFF.

The chain employs TRBV25-1 and TRBJ2-2; TRBD1 might be the D (6 bases). The CDR3 is made up of 14 amino acids. Germline lookup yields CDR1 MGHDK and CDR2 SYGVNS. V lost 8 bases and J lost 5, with 15 bases in between. CDR3 sequence reads: CASQAGARTGELFF. Written as DNA, the CDR3 is TGTGCCAGCCAAGCAGGGGCGCGGACCGGGGAGCTGTTTTTT.

The V and J genes are TRBV5-1 and TRBJ2-3, with 7 bases identical to TRBD1. The CDR3 runs 15 residues. Per the germline V gene, CDR1 is SGHRS and CDR2 is YFSETQ. Losses at the gene ends were 5 bases for V and 0 bases for J; bases not matched to a gene: 6. In nucleotides, the CDR3 is TGCGCCAGCAGGGACAGGCCAACTAGCACAGATACGCAGTATTTT. Residues: CASRDRPTSTDTQYF.

This chain connects TRBV18 to TRBJ2-2, with D tentatively TRBD1 (6 bases). This CDR3 is 14 amino acids long. Germline CDR1 and CDR2: KGHSH and LQKENI. The ends were cut back, 6 bases at V and 3 bases at J, with 11 bases in the middle. The CDR3, as DNA: TGTGCCAGCTCCGAATACAGGGACACCGGGGAGCTGTTTTTT. Its translation: CASSEYRDTGELFF.

V and J are TRBV21-1 and TRBJ1-2. TRBV21-1 constitutes a pseudogene. This CDR3 spans 15 amino acids. The CDR3 is CASSKVGGSNYGYTF. The CDR3 DNA follows: TGTGCCAGCAGCAAAGTGGGGGGGTCGAACTATGGCTACACCTTC.

The gene calls are TRBV6-5 and TRBJ1-1, with 8 positions matching TRBD1. Trimming cost V 2 bases and J 7 bases; bases outside gene matches: 12. The CDR3 has 16 amino acids. Per germline, CDR1 MNHEY and CDR2 SVGAGI. DNA for the CDR3: TGTGCCAGCAGTTACGAATTAACCGGGACAGGTATTGAAGCTTTCTTT. It encodes CASSYELTGTGIEAFF.

The CDR3 nucleotides are TGTGCCAGCAGCCAAAGACAGGTCTATGGCTACACCTTC. The encoded protein is CASSQRQVYGYTF. V gene TRBV3-1 (or the pseudogene TRBV3-2) combines with J gene TRBJ1-2; D might be TRBD1 (6 bases). Germline assignment: CDR1 LGHDT and CDR2 YNNKEL (reference sequence). The CDR3 is 13 residues long. The V and J ends lost 2 bases and 4 bases respectively, with 8 bases between them.

The chain is built from TRBV6-4 and TRBJ1-1; D uncertain. The V end lost 2 bases, the J end lost 2 bases, and 6 bases lay between the germline ends. CDR3 size: 13 residues. Germline values: CDR1 MRHNA, CDR2 SNTAGT. The CDR3 protein is CASSDEGNTEAFF. The CDR3 DNA sequence: TGTGCCAGCAGTGACGAGGGTAACACTGAAGCTTTCTTT.

The chain combines TRBV5-1 with TRBJ2-3, with a tentative D call TRBD2 (6 bases). Germline CDR1 is SGHRS and CDR2 is YFSETQ. V lost 1 base and J lost 1, with 10 bases in between. The CDR3 is 15 amino acids. CDR3 loop: CASSLLGGGTDTQYF. The CDR3 coding sequence is TGCGCCAGCAGCTTGCTGGGGGGAGGCACAGATACGCAGTATTTT.

The genes are TRBV19 and TRBJ1-3, with D tentatively TRBD1 (5 bases). The germline gives CDR1 LNHDA, CDR2 SQIVND (reference sequence). This CDR3 contains 14 residues. V was clipped by 6 bases and J by 4 bases, with 13 bases between them. The CDR3 nucleotides read TGTGCCAGTAGCGACAGCGCGCCGGGAAACACCATATATTTT. Translated, it gives CASSDSAPGNTIYF.

This rearrangement joins TRBV6-6 to TRBJ1-6, with unresolved D. The CDR3 totals 15 residues. The V gene lost 5 bases and the J gene lost 7 bases, with 15 bases spanning the gap. CDR1 is MNHNY, CDR2 SVGAGI, per germline (reference sequence). The CDR3 reads CASSPRALLNSPLHF. Here the CDR3 DNA reads TGTGCCAGCAGTCCACGCGCACTTTTAAATTCACCCCTCCACTTT.